This T cell receptor (beta chain) was sequenced during a study of shared clonotypes between healthy human individuals. This CDR3 spans 12 amino acids. Germline CDR1 reads ENHRY; CDR2 reads SYGVKD. V shed 3 bases and J shed 6 bases, with 9 bases lying between them. Produced via immunoSEQ multiplex PCR; TCRdb's table is partial and in-frame only. The data hold approximately 250,000 clones, with over 60% observed a single time. Subsets obtained from CD4+ cells comprised CD45RA+ naive and CD45RA-negative memory cells. The sequencing input was memory CD4+ T cells sorted from blood. Regarding subset: CD45RA-negative fraction. This sequence was found in a man aged 30-40 years in good health. The chain carries TRBV10-3 and TRBJ2-7; D unclear. Here the CDR3 DNA reads TGTGCCATCAGTGAAAGGATGAGCGAGCAGTACTTC. The encoded protein is CAISERMSEQYF.